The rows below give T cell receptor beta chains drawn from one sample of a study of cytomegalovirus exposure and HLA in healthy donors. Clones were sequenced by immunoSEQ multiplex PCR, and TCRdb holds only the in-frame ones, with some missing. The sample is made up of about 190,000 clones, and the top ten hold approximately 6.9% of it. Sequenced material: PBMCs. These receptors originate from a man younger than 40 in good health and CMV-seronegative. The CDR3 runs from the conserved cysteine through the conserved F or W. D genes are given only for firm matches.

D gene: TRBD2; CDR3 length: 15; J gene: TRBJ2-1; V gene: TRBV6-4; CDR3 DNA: TGTGCCAGCAGTGACCTAGCGGGGGCCTACAATGAGCAGTTCTTC; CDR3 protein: CASSDLAGAYNEQFF
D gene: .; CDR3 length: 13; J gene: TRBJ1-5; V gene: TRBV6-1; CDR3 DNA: TGTGCCAGCCTAAGACTCATCAATCAGCCCCAGCATTTT; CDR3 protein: CASLRLINQPQHF
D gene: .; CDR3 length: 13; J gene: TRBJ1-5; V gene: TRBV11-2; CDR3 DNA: TGTGCCAGCAGCCGAACAGGTGATCAGCCCCAGCATTTT; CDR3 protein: CASSRTGDQPQHF
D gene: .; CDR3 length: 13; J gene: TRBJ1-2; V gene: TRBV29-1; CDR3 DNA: TGCAGCGTTGGATTTCCCTCAGCGAGTGGCTACACCTTC; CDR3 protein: CSVGFPSASGYTF
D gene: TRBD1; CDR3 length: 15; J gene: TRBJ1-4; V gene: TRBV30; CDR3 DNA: TGTGCCTGGATCCCACCGGGACAGGGAGGCGAAAAACTGTTTTTT; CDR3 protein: CAWIPPGQGGEKLFF
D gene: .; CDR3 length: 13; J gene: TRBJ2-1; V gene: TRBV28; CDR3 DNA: TGTGCCAGCAGTCTTGGACAAAACAATGAGCAGTTCTTC; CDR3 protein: CASSLGQNNEQFF
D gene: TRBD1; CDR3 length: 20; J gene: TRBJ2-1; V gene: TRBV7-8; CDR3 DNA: TGTGCCAGCAGCTTAAGGGGCCGGACAGGGGGAAAATTTTCCTACAATGAGCAGTTCTTC; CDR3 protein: CASSLRGRTGGKFSYNEQFF
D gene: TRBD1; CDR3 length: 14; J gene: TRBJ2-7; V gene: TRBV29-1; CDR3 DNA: TGCAGCGTGGTGGGACAGGGCCCTCCCTACGAGCAGTACTTC; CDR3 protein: CSVVGQGPPYEQYF
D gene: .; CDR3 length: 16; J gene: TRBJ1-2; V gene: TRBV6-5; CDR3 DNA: TGTGCCAGCAGTTACTCGGGGGGGGACACCAACTATGGCTACACCTTC; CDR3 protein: CASSYSGGDTNYGYTF
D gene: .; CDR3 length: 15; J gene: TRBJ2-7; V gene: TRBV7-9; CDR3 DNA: TGTGCCATACCGGTCACGGAGGGATCGGCGAGGGAGCAGTACTTC; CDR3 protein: CAIPVTEGSAREQYF
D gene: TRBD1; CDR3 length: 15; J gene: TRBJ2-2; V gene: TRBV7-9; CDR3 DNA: TGTGCCAGCAGTTTTACAGGGGTTGACACCGGGGAGCTGTTTTTT; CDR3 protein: CASSFTGVDTGELFF
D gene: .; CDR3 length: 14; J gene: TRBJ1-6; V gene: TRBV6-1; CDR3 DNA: TGTGCCAGCATTCGGGGGGCTTTAGGATCACCCCTCCACTTT; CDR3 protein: CASIRGALGSPLHF
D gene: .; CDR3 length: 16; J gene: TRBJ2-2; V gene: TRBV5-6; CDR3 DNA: TGTGCCAGCAGCAATCCGGGGGGCTTTGACACCGGGGAGCTGTTTTTT; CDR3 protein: CASSNPGGFDTGELFF
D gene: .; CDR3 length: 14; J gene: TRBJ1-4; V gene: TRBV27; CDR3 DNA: TGTGCCAGCAGATCGTTCGCAACTAATGAAAAACTGTTTTTT; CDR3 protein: CASRSFATNEKLFF
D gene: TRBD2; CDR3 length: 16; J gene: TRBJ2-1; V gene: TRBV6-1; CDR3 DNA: TGTGCCAGCAGTGAATGGATAGCGGGAGAAGACAATGAGCAGTTCTTC; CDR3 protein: CASSEWIAGEDNEQFF
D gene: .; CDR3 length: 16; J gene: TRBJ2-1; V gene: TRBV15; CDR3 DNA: TGTGCCACCAGCATCTCTCGAGTCAAGGGGTACAATGAGCAGTTCTTC; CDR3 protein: CATSISRVKGYNEQFF
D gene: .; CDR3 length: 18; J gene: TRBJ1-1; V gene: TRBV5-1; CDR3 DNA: TGCGCCAGCAGCTTGGAGTTTGGGAACACGCAGGGCCACACTGAAGCTTTCTTT; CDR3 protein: CASSLEFGNTQGHTEAFF
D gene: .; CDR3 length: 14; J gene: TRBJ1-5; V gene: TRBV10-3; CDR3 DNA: TGTGCCATCAGTCGGGGAGGGAACAATCAGCCCCAGCATTTT; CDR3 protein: CAISRGGNNQPQHF
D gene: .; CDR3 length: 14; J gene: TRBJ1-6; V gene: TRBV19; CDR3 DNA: TGTGCCAGTACTCCTGGGGGGGTTGGATCACCCCTCCACTTT; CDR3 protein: CASTPGGVGSPLHF
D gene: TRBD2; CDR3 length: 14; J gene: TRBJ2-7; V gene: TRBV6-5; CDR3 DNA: TGTGCCAGCAGTACAGCGGGGGGGCTCCTTCAGCAGTACTTC; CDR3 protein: CASSTAGGLLQQYF
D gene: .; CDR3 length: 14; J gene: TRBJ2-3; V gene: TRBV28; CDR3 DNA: TGTGCCAGCAGTACAGGTGGAAGCACAGATACGCAGTATTTT; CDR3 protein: CASSTGGSTDTQYF
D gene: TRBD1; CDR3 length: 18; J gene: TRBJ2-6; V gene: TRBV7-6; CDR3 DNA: TGTGCCAGCAGCACGGGACAGGGGACCCCCTCTGGGGCCAACGTCCTGACTTTC; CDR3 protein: CASSTGQGTPSGANVLTF
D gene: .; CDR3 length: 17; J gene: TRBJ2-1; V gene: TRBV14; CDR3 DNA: TGTGCCAGCAGCTCCCCGGGACAATCCATTGGGTACAATGAGCAGTTCTTC; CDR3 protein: CASSSPGQSIGYNEQFF
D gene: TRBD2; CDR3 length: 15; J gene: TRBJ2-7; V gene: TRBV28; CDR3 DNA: TGTGCCAGCAGTTTCTCTAGCGGGGGGGGGCACGAGCAGTACTTC; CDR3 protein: CASSFSSGGGHEQYF
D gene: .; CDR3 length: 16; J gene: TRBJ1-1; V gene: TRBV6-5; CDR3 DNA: TGTGCCAGCAGTTACTCAATTGGGCCCCCGAGCACTGAAGCTTTCTTT; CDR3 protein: CASSYSIGPPSTEAFF
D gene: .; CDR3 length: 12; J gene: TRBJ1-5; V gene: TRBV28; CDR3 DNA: TGTGCCAGCAGTTCGACAGATCAGCCCCAGCATTTT; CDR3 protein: CASSSTDQPQHF
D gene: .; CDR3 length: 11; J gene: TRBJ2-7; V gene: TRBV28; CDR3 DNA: TGTGCCAGCAGTTGGAGGAATGAGCAGTACTTC; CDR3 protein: CASSWRNEQYF